The clone carrying this T cell receptor (beta chain) has just a few counts. Its antigen is undetermined. The sample originates from a study of T-cell memory formation after mild COVID-19. As for the study in general: Clustering of TCRs was largely donor specific. Study-level results: CM and EM subsets held most contracting CD4+ clones; EMRA held CD8+ ones. Later expanders leaned CD4+, whereas day 15 to 85 contracting clones were balanced CD4/CD8.

The junction had 5 bases not matched to a gene; V was cut back by 4 bases and J by 3 bases. The CDR3 consists of 14 residues. Germline CDR1 is SGHVS and CDR2 is FQNEAQ. 5'RACE primed at constant segments yielded TCR alpha and TCR beta cDNA libraries bearing sample barcodes and UMIs. TCRdb ran MiXCR on the 5' RACE reads and lists one entry per CDR3 protein. The repertoire holds under 350,000 distinct CDR3 sequences, with 16% as singletons. The chain has TRBV7-8 and TRBJ2-5, with TRBD1 matching over 7 bases. The specimen was PBMCs or a T cell subset sorted from them (not recorded which). The TCR was taken from a young man who had mild COVID-19 (a few samples of this study predate the infection). Cell type and time point are not known. CDR3 in DNA: TGTGCCAGCAGCTCGTGGACAGGCGAAGAGACCCAGTACTTC. Its protein product is CASSSWTGEETQYF. The whole variable domain, filled in from reference TRBV7-8 and TRBJ2-5, reads GAGVSQSPRYKVAKRGQDVALRCDPISGHVSLFWYQQALGQGPEFLTYFQNEAQLDKSGLPSDRFFAERPEGSVSTLKIQRTQQEDSAVYLCASSSWTGEETQYFGPGTRLLVL.